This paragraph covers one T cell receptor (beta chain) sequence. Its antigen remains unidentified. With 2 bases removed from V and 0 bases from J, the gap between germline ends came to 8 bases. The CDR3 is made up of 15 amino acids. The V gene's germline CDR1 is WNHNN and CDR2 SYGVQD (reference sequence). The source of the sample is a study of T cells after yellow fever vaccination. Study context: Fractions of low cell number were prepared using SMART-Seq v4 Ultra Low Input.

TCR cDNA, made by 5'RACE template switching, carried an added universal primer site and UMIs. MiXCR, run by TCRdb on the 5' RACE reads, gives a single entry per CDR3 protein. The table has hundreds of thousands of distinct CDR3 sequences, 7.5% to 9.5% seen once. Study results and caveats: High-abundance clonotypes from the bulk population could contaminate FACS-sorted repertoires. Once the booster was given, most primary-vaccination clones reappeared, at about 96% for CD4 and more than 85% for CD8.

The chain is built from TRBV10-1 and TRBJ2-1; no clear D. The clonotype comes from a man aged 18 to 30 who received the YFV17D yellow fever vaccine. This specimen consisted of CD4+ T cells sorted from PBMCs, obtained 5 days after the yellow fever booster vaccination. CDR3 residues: CASSEDISSYNEQFF. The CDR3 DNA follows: TGCGCCAGCAGTGAGGACATAAGCTCCTACAATGAGCAGTTCTTC.